These 17 T cell receptor beta chains were all obtained from the same sample, sequenced in a study of blood T cells in healthy people across ages. Then a second PCR, running roughly 7 to 12 cycles, was carried out with a sample-barcoded 5' primer and a J-beta primer mix. TCRdb itself ran the 5' RACE reads through MiXCR, one entry per CDR3 protein. The data contain about 1.4 million distinct CDR3 sequences, around 59% of them singletons. The sample comprised blood. The receptors were sampled from a man aged 18 to 30 in good health.

The chain links TRBV7-9 to TRBJ2-7; tentative D call: TRBD1 (5 bases). The germline V gene encodes CDR1 SEHNR and CDR2 FQNEAQ (reference sequence). The length of the CDR3 is 14 residues. Trimming removed 5 bases at V and 5 bases at J, with 16 bases between. The CDR3 reads CASSPLTRADEQYF. CDR3 DNA sequence: TGTGCCAGCAGCCCATTAACCAGGGCGGACGAGCAGTACTTC.

For the CDR3, the DNA is TGCGCCAGCAGCCAAGGGTCGTCGGGTAGGGGTGAAAAACTGTTTTTT. Its protein product is CASSQGSSGRGEKLFF. The chain uses TRBV4-1 and TRBJ1-4; perhaps TRBD1 as D (5 bases). V lost 1 base and J lost 7, with 16 bases in between. Germline CDR1 is MGHRA and CDR2 is YSYEKL. This CDR3 has 16 amino acids.

The chain carries TRBV21-1 and TRBJ2-4; TRBD1, the D gene given by the table, was not confirmed from the DNA. TRBV21-1 is given as a pseudogene. This CDR3 spans 14 amino acids. CDR3 sequence: CASRDRGAKNIQYF. CDR3 DNA sequence: TGTGCCAGCAGGGACAGGGGAGCCAAAAACATTCAGTACTTC.

This clonotype has a handful of counts. The chain joins TRBV11-2 to TRBJ2-3, with D unresolved. V shed 1 base and J shed 5 bases, with 13 bases lying between them. The CDR3 sequence is 15 residues long. Germline assignment: CDR1 SGHAT and CDR2 FQNNGV. CDR3 region: CASSLVGAVRDTQYF. In DNA, the CDR3 is TGTGCCAGCAGCTTAGTAGGAGCAGTGAGAGATACGCAGTATTTT.

This clonotype was recorded only once. This chain joins TRBV10-3 and TRBJ2-3, with D maybe TRBD1 (6 bases). The germline V and J ends were trimmed by 0 bases and 3 bases, with 13 bases remaining between them. Germline-derived CDR1 and CDR2 are ENHRY and SYGVKD. The CDR3 consists of 16 residues. CDR3 loop: CAISESGQGKTDTQYF. The DNA for the CDR3 is TGTGCCATCAGTGAGTCGGGGCAGGGGAAGACAGATACGCAGTATTTT.

The chain joins TRBV2 to TRBJ2-1, with TRBD2 identical over 12 bases. V dropped 5 bases and J dropped 0; count of bases not matched to a gene: 5. The V gene's germline CDR1 is SNHLY and CDR2 FYNNEI. This CDR3 contains 17 residues. CDR3 DNA sequence: TGTGCCAGCAGTCCGCGGACTAGCGGGGTCTCCTACAATGAGCAGTTCTTC. It yields the protein CASSPRTSGVSYNEQFF.

This chain uses TRBV4-3 with TRBJ2-1; 10 bases fit TRBD2. The end of the DNA fits TRBJ2-7 better, so the J call may be wrong. Germline lookup yields CDR1 LGHNA and CDR2 YSLEER. The CDR3 loop spans 19 amino acids. This CDR3 reads CASSQERGTLAGGPYEQYF. In DNA form, the CDR3 reads TGCGCCAGCAGCCAAGAACGAGGGACCTTAGCGGGGGGCCCTTACGAGCAGTACTTC.

In this sample, this clonotype turned up a few times. This chain uses TRBV6-2 or TRBV6-3 with TRBJ2-7; 8 bases agree with TRBD1. V trimming: 2 bases; J trimming: 2 bases; junction bases outside the gene matches: 5. The V gene's germline CDR1 is MNHEY and CDR2 SVGEGT. This CDR3 spans 15 amino acids. This CDR3 reads CASSYPGTGAYEQYF. The CDR3, as DNA: TGTGCCAGCAGTTACCCAGGGACAGGAGCCTACGAGCAGTACTTC.

The chain couples TRBV15 to TRBJ2-7; unclear D gene. The germline CDR1 and CDR2 sequences are LNHNV and YYDKDF (reference sequence). The CDR3 loop spans 15 amino acids. Trimming removed 0 bases from V and 0 bases from J, with 9 bases in between. The CDR3 spells CATSRDARSSYEQYF. The CDR3 coding sequence is TGTGCCACCAGCAGAGATGCAAGGAGCTCCTACGAGCAGTACTTC.

V is TRBV4-1 and J is TRBJ1-1; 7 positions match TRBD1. Unmatched junction bases numbered 5, after V lost 3 bases and J lost 4 bases. Per the germline V gene, CDR1 is MGHRA and CDR2 is YSYEKL. The CDR3 runs to 14 residues. CDR3 residues: CASSHKTGTTEAFF. CDR3 DNA sequence: TGCGCCAGCAGCCATAAGACAGGGACCACTGAAGCTTTCTTT.

This clonotype occurred many times. The chain carries TRBV6-4 and TRBJ2-3, with 8 positions matching TRBD2. The CDR3 consists of 15 residues. J gave up 1 base and V 0 bases, and 0 bases lay outside the gene matches. The germline V gene has CDR1 MRHNA and CDR2 SNTAGT. Here the CDR3 DNA reads TGTGCCAGCAGTGACTCGCGGGGGGGCACAGATACGCAGTATTTT. It is translated as CASSDSRGGTDTQYF.

The chain combines TRBV7-9 with TRBJ2-3; TRBD1 agrees at 9 bases. V dropped 2 bases and J dropped 1; count of bases not matched to a gene: 16. CDR3 length: 20 amino acids. CDR1 is SEHNR, CDR2 FQNEAQ, per germline (reference sequence). DNA of the CDR3: TGTGCCAGCAGCTTATCGATGACAGGGGGTCGATTTTTGGGCACAGATACGCAGTATTTT. Protein sequence: CASSLSMTGGRFLGTDTQYF.

This clonotype was detected only a few times. This sequence joins TRBV5-1 and TRBJ2-4, with 9 bases fitting TRBD2. The CDR3 consists of 16 residues. Germline lookup yields CDR1 SGHRS and CDR2 YFSETQ. V dropped 4 bases and J dropped 8; count of bases not matched to a gene: 13. Here the CDR3 reads CASSGDGGLAMDIQYF. For the CDR3, the DNA is TGCGCCAGCAGCGGGGACGGGGGACTAGCTATGGACATTCAGTACTTC.

This rearrangement joins TRBV7-2 to TRBJ2-7; TRBD2 agrees at 8 bases. Trimming took 3 bases from V and 10 from J; bases not matched to a gene: 8. Germline V gene lookup returns CDR1 SGHTA and CDR2 FQGNSA. The CDR3 is 13 amino acids. The CDR3 bases are TGTGCCAGCAGCTTGGAGAGGCGGGAGGTCCAGTACTTC. Translation: CASSLERREVQYF.

About this clonotype: At one of its ends the junction is not consistent with the germline gene, which may arise from a read error. This rearrangement joins TRBV28 to TRBJ2-7; a possible D gene is TRBD2 (5 bases). Germline CDR1 MDHEN, CDR2 SYDVKM. CDR3 length: 16 residues. The CDR3 protein is CASSFRRAAESYEQYF. CDR3 nucleotide sequence: TGCGCCAGCAGTTTCCGACGGGCAGCGGAATCCTACGAGCAGTACTTC.

The chain joins TRBV28 to TRBJ2-7; D is possibly TRBD2 (7 bases). The CDR3 consists of 15 residues. The germline CDR1 and CDR2 sequences are MDHEN and SYDVKM. The V end lost 7 bases, the J end lost 3 bases, and 19 bases lay between the germline ends. The CDR3 reads CASKLRGGLFYEQYF. CDR3 sequence (DNA): TGTGCCAGCAAACTTAGGGGGGGCCTTTTCTACGAGCAGTACTTC.

The V and J genes are TRBV7-9 and TRBJ2-3; 7 positions agree with TRBD2. Germline trimming cut 5 bases from V and 2 bases from J; bases unmatched to any gene: 7. Germline-derived CDR1 and CDR2 are SEHNR and FQNEAQ (reference sequence). The CDR3 totals 15 residues. The CDR3 coding sequence is TGTGCCAGCAGCCAAGCGGGGAACTACACAGATACGCAGTATTTT. Its translation is CASSQAGNYTDTQYF.